The 6 T cell receptor beta chains presented below share a single source sample, sequenced in a study of cytomegalovirus exposure and HLA in healthy donors. Amplification used 60 Vbeta primers and 13 Jbeta primers. The protocol was immunoSEQ multiplex PCR, while the TCRdb copy is restricted to in-frame clones and leaves out a portion. Of about 210,000 clones listed, about 75% are singletons. The material sequenced was PBMCs. The receptors come from a male donor in good health and CMV-seronegative.

CDR3 DNA: TGTGCCAGCTCACCATCCCCCTACGCGGAGGCCAATGAGCAGTTCTTC. It encodes CASSPSPYAEANEQFF. V usage is TRBV18 and J usage is TRBJ2-1, with D possibly matching TRBD2 (5 bases). Germline V gene data show CDR1 as KGHSH and CDR2 as LQKENI. Between the trimmed V and J ends, which lost 2 bases and 6 bases, there was a span of 17 bases. The CDR3 is 16 amino acids.

This chain links TRBV25-1 with TRBJ2-3; possible D gene TRBD2, 6 bases. CDR3 size: 16 residues. Germline assignment: CDR1 MGHDK and CDR2 SYGVNS. V gave up 5 bases and J gave up 4 bases, with 19 bases separating them. CDR3 protein: CASSSGGGRLADTQYF. DNA for the CDR3: TGTGCCAGCAGTTCAGGTGGAGGGCGCCTCGCAGATACGCAGTATTTT.

The chain carries TRBV5-1 and TRBJ2-5; D perhaps matches TRBD2 (6 bases). V lost 4 bases to trimming and J lost 5 bases, with 12 bases between them. The CDR3 is 13 residues long. Germline-derived CDR1 and CDR2 are SGHRS and YFSETQ. CDR3 residues: CASSRDSGETQYF. In DNA, the CDR3 is TGCGCCAGCAGCCGGGACTCCGGGGAGACCCAGTACTTC.

The rearrangement uses TRBV11-2 and TRBJ2-7; TRBD2 aligns across 12 bases. CDR1 is SGHAT, CDR2 FQNNGV, per germline. Trimming at V came to 5 bases and at J to 5 bases, leaving 7 bases not matched to a gene. This CDR3 contains 15 residues. The CDR3 is CASSLRLAGAHEQYF. DNA of the CDR3: TGTGCCAGCAGCCTAAGACTAGCGGGAGCCCACGAGCAGTACTTC.

CDR3 DNA: TGTGCCAGCAGCTTGGGCAGGGTGGAGACCCAGTACTTC. It codes for CASSLGRVETQYF. The chain uses TRBV7-2 and TRBJ2-5; possibly TRBD1 for D (5 bases). The CDR3 loop spans 13 amino acids. Germline V gene lookup returns CDR1 SGHTA and CDR2 FQGNSA. Deletions cut 3 bases from V and 5 bases from J, with 10 bases between.

This chain joins TRBV19 and TRBJ1-5, with TRBD1 matching 8 bases. Trimming at V came to 6 bases and at J to 10 bases, leaving 5 bases not matched to a gene. The CDR3 has 12 amino acids. Germline V lookup: CDR1 LNHDA, CDR2 SQIVND (reference sequence). CDR3 nucleotides: TGTGCCAGTAGGACAGGGGCATACCCCCAGCATTTT. As protein: CASRTGAYPQHF.